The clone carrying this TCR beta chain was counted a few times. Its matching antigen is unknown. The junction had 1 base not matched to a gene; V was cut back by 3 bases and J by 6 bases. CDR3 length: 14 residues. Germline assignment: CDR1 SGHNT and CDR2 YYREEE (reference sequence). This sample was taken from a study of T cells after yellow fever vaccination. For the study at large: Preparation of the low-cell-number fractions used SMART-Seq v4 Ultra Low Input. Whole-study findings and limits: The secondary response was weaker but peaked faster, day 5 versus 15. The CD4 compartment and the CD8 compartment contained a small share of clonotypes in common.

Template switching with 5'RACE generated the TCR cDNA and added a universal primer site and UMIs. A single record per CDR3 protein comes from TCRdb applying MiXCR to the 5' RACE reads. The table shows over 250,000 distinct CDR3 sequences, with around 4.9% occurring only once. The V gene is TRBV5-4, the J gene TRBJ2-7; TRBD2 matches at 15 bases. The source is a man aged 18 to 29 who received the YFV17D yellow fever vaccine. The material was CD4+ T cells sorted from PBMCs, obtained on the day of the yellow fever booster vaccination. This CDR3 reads CASSWGLAGGEQYF. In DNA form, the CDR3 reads TGTGCCAGCAGCTGGGGACTAGCGGGGGGCGAGCAGTACTTC.